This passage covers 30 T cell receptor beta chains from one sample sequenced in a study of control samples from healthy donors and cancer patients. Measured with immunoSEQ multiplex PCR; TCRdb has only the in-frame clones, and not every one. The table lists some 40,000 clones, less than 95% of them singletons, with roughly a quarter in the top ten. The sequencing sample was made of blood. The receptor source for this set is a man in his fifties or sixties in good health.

CDR3 coding DNA: TGTGCCAGCAGCTTAGTCGCGGGATTCGACGAGCAGTACTTC. Translation gives CASSLVAGFDEQYF. The J gene is TRBJ2-7, the V gene TRBV11-3; D perhaps matches TRBD2 (6 bases). The CDR3 extends over 14 amino acids. The V end lost 1 base, the J end lost 5 bases, and 12 bases lay between the germline ends. Germline loops: CDR1 SGHNT, CDR2 YENEEA.

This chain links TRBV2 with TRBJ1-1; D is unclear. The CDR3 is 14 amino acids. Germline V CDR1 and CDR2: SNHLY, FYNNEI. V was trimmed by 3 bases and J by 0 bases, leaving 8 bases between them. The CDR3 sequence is CASSDRAVNTEAFF. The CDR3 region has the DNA TGTGCCAGCAGTGACCGGGCAGTGAACACTGAAGCTTTCTTT. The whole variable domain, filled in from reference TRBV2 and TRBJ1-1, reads EPEVTQTPSHQVTQMGQEVILRCVPISNHLYFYWYRQILGQKVEFLVSFYNNEISEKSEIFDDQFSVERPDGSNFTLKIRSTKLEDSAMYFCASSDRAVNTEAFFGQGTRLTVV.

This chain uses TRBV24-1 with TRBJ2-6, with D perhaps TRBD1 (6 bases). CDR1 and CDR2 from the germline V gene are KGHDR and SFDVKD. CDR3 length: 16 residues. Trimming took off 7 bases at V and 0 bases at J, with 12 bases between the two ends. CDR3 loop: CATSLTGSSGANVLTF. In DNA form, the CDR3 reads TGTGCCACCAGCCTGACAGGCAGCTCTGGGGCCAACGTCCTGACTTTC.

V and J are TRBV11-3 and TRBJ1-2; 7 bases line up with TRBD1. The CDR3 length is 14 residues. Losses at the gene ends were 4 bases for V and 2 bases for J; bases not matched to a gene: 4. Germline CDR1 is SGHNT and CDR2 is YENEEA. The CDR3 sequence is CASSSLGQNYGYTF. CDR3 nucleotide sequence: TGTGCCAGCAGCTCCCTGGGACAGAACTATGGCTACACCTTC.

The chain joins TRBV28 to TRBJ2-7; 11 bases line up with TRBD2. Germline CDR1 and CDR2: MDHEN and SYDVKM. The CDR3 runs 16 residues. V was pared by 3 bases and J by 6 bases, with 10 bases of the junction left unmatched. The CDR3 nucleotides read TGTGCCAGCAGTTTCCCTCCTAGCGGGAGGTTACGCGAGCAGTACTTC. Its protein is CASSFPPSGRLREQYF.

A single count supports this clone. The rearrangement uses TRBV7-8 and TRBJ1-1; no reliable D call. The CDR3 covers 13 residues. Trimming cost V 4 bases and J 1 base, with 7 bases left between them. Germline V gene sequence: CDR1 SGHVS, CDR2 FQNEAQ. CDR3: CASSWQRNTEAFF. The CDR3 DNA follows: TGTGCCAGCAGCTGGCAGAGGAACACTGAAGCTTTCTTT.

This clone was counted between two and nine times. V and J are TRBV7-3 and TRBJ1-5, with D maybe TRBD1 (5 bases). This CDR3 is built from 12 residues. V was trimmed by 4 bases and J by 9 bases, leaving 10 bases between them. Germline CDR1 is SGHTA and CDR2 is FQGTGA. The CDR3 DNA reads TGTGCCAGCAGCTCGGGGGGAGGGCCCCAGCATTTT. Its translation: CASSSGGGPQHF.

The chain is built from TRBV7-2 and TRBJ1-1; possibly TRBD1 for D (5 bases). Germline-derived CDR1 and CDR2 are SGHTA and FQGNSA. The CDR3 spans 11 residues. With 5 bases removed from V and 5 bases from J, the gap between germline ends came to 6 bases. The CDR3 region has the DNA TGTGCCAGCAGCCAGGGTACTGAAGCTTTCTTT. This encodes CASSQGTEAFF.

The CDR3 is CASSERGNTEAFF. CDR3 nucleotides: TGTGCCAGCAGTGAAAGGGGGAACACTGAAGCTTTCTTT. The rearrangement links TRBV6-1 to TRBJ1-1; D may be TRBD1 (5 bases). Germline V gene data show CDR1 as MNHNS and CDR2 as SASEGT. This CDR3 comprises 13 residues. Trimming pared 2 bases from V and 1 base from J, leaving 5 bases between.

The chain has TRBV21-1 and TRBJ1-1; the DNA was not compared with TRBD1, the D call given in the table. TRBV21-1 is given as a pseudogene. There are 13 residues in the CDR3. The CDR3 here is CASSTPKGAEAFF. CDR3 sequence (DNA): TGTGCCAGCAGCACCCCTAAAGGGGCTGAAGCTTTCTTT.

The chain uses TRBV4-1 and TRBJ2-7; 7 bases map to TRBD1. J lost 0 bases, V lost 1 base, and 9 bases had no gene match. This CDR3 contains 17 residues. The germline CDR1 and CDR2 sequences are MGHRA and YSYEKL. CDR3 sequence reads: CASSQGLGQLSSYEQYF. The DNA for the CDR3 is TGCGCCAGCAGCCAAGGGTTGGGACAGCTTAGCTCCTACGAGCAGTACTTC.

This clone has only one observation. The CDR3 DNA follows: TGCAGCGCCCGGACAGGGCGCGAGACCCAGTACTTC. Translated, it gives CSARTGRETQYF. V and J are TRBV29-1 and TRBJ2-5, with 8 bases lining up with TRBD1. This CDR3 comprises 12 residues. After removal of 7 bases from V and 5 bases from J, the junction contained 6 bases not matched to a gene. Germline V gene lookup returns CDR1 SQVTM and CDR2 ANQGSEA.

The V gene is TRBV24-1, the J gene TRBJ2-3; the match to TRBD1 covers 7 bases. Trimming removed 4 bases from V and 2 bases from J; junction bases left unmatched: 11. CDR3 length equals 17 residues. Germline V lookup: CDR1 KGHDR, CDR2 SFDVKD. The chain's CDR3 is CATSDPVPGQLTDTQYF. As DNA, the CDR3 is TGTGCCACCAGTGACCCCGTACCGGGACAGCTCACAGATACGCAGTATTTT.

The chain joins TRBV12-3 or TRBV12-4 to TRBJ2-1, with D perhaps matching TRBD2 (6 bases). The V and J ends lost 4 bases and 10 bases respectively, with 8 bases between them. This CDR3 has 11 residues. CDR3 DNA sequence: TGTGCCAGCAGTTCGCGGGAAGAGCAGTTCTTC. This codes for CASSSREEQFF.

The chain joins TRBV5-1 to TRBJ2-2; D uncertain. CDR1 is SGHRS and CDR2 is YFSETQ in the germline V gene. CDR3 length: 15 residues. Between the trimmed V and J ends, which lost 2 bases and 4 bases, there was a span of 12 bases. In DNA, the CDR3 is TGCGCCAGCAGCTTTGTTCTGGCAGGCACCGGGGAGCTGTTTTTT. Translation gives CASSFVLAGTGELFF. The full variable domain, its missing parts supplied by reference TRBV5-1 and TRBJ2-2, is KAGVTQTPRYLIKTRGQQVTLSCSPISGHRSVSWYQQTPGQGLQFLFEYFSETQRNKGNFPGRFSGRQFSNSRSEMNVSTLELGDSALYLCASSFVLAGTGELFFGEGSRLTVL.

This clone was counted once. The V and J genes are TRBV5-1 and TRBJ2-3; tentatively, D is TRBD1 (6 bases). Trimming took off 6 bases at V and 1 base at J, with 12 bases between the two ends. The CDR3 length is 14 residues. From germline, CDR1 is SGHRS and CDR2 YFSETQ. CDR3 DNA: TGCGCCAGCACCGAGGGACACGGCACAGATACGCAGTATTTT. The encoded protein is CASTEGHGTDTQYF.

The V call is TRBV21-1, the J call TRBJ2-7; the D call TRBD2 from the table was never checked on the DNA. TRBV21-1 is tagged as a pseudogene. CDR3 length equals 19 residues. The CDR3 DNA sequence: TGTGCCAGCAGCAGGTATCTGATGACTAGCGGGAGCCCCTCCTACGAGCAGTACTTC. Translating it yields CASSRYLMTSGSPSYEQYF.

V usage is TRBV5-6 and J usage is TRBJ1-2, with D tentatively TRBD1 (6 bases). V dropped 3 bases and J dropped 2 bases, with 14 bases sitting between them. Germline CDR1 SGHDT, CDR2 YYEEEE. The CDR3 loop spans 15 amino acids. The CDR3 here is CASSSTGLYNYGYTF. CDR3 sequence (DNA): TGTGCCAGCAGCTCAACAGGGCTTTACAACTATGGCTACACCTTC.

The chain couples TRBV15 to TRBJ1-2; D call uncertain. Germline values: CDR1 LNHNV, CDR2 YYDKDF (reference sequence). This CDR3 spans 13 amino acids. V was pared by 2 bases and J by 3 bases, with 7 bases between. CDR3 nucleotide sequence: TGTGCCACCAGCAGAAACATAGACTATGGCTACACCTTC. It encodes CATSRNIDYGYTF.

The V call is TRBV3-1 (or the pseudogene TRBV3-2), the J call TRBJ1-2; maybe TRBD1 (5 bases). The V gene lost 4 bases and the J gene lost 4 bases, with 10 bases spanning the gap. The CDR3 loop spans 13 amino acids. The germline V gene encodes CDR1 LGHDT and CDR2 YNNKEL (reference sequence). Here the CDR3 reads CASSRGGVYGYTF. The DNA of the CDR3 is TGTGCCAGCAGCCGGGGAGGGGTCTATGGCTACACCTTC.

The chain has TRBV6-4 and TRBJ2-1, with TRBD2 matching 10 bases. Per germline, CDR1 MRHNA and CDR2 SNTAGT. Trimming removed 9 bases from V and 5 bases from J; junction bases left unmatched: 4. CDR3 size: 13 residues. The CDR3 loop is CASGTSENNEQFF. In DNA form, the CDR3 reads TGTGCCAGTGGGACTAGCGAGAACAATGAGCAGTTCTTC.

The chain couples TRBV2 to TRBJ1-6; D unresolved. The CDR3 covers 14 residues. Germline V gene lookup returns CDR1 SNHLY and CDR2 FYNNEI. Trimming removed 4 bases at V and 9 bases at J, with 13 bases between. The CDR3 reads CASSADGVSSPLHF. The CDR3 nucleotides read TGTGCCAGCAGTGCGGACGGGGTTAGTTCACCCCTCCACTTT. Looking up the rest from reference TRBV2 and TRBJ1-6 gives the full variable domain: EPEVTQTPSHQVTQMGQEVILRCVPISNHLYFYWYRQILGQKVEFLVSFYNNEISEKSEIFDDQFSVERPDGSNFTLKIRSTKLEDSAMYFCASSADGVSSPLHFGNGTRLTVT.

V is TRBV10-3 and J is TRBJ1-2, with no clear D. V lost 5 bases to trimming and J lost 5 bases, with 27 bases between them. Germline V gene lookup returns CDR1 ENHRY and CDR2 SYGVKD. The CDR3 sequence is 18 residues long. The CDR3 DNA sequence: TGTGCCATCAGTCCCCAACTCTCAGGACGATCTAATCCATATGGCTACACCTTC. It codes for CAISPQLSGRSNPYGYTF.

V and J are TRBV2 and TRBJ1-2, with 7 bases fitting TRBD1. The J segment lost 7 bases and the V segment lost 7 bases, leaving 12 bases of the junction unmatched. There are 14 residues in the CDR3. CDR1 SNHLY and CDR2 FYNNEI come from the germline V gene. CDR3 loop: CASTQTGLGSGYTF. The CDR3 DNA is TGTGCCAGCACCCAGACAGGGTTGGGCTCTGGCTACACCTTC.

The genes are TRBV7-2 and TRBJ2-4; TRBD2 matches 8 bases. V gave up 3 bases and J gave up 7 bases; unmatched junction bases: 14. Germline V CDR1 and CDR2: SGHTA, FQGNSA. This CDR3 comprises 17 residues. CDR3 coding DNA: TGTGCCAGCAGCTTCATGTGGGTGGGACTAGGAGGGAACATTCAGTACTTC. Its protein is CASSFMWVGLGGNIQYF.

CDR3 bases: TGTGCCAGCAGCTTAGCGGGAGGACAGATTAGCAATCAGCCCCAGCATTTT. Its translation: CASSLAGGQISNQPQHF. This chain connects TRBV7-8 to TRBJ1-5, with D perhaps TRBD1 (6 bases). Germline CDR1 and CDR2: SGHVS and FQNEAQ. CDR3 length: 17 residues. Trimming pared 0 bases from V and 0 bases from J, leaving 12 bases between.

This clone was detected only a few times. CDR3 loop: CASRRDTDQHF. The DNA of the CDR3 is TGTGCCAGTAGACGGGACACCGACCAGCATTTT. The chain has TRBV19 and TRBJ1-5; possible D gene TRBD1, 6 bases. Trimming took 6 bases from V and 12 from J, leaving 12 bases between them. CDR1 LNHDA and CDR2 SQIVND come from the germline V gene (reference sequence). This CDR3 contains 11 residues.

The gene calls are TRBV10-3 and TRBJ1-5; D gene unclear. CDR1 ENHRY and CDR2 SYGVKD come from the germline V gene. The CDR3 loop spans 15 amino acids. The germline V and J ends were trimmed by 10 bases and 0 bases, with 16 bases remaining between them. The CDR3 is CATQPSADSNQPQHF. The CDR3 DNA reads TGTGCCACGCAACCCTCCGCAGATAGCAATCAGCCCCAGCATTTT.

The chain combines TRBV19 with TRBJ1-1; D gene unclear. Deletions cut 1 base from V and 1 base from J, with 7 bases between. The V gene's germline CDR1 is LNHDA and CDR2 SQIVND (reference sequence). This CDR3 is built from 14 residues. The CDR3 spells CASSIGPGNTEAFF. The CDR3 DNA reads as TGTGCCAGTAGTATAGGCCCCGGGAACACTGAAGCTTTCTTT.

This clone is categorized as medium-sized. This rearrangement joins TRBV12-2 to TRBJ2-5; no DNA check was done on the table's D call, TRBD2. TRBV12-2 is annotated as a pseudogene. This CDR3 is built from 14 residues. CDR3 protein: CASRLRGHQESQYF. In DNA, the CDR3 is TGTGCAAGTCGCTTAAGAGGTCATCAAGAGTCCCAGTACTTC.